The sequence of this T cell receptor beta chain was determined in a study of T-cell reconstitution after alpha-beta-depleted transplantation in children. This clonotype was found many times. Preparation of the TCRbeta library involved a method that used unique molecular identifiers. TCRdb ran MiXCR on the PCR reads and lists one entry per CDR3 protein. Among 490,000 or so distinct CDR3 sequences listed, 12% were seen once. The clonotype comes from a human donor who donated a stem cell graft to a child with combined immunodeficiency. The starting material was PBMCs from the stem cell graft donor, obtained from the stem cell graft.

The CDR3 bases are TGCGCCAGCTCACCACACTACCTTCCTCAAGAGACCCAGTACTTC. Translated: CASSPHYLPQETQYF. This rearrangement joins TRBV4-3 to TRBJ2-5; D remains unclear. The V and J ends lost 8 bases and 2 bases respectively, with 18 bases between them. Germline CDR1 is LGHNA and CDR2 is YSLEER. The CDR3 is 15 amino acids.